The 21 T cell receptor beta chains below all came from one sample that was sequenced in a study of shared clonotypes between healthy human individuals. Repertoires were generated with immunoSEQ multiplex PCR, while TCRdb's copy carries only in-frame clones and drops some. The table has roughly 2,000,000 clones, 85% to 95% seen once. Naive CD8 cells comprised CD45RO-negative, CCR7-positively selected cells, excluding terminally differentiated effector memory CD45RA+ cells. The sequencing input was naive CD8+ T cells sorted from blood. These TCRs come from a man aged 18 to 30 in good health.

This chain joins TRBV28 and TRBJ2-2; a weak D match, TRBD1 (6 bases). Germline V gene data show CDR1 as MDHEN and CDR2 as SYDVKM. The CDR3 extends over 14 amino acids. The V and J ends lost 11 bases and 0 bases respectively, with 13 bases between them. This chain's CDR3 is CAGEQGTNTGELFF. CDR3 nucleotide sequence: TGTGCCGGAGAACAGGGAACGAACACCGGGGAGCTGTTTTTT.

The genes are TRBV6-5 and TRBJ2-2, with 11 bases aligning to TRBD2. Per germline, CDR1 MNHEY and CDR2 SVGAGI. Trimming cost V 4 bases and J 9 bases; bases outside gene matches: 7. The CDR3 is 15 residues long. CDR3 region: CASSFSGGGSWELFF. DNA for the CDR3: TGTGCCAGCAGTTTTAGCGGGGGGGGATCGTGGGAGCTGTTTTTT.

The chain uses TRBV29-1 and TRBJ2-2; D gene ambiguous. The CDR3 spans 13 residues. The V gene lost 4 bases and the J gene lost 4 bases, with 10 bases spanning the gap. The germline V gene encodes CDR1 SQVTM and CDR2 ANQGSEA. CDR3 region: CSVVDASTGELFF. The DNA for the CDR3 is TGCAGCGTTGTTGACGCCAGCACCGGGGAGCTGTTTTTT.

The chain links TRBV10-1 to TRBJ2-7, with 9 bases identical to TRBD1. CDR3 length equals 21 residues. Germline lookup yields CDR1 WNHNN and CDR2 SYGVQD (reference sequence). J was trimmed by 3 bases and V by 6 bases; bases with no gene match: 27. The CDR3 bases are TGCGCCAGCAGGGAGGAATACTACAGGGGGCTACCTAATTCCTATTACTACGAGCAGTACTTC. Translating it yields CASREEYYRGLPNSYYYEQYF.

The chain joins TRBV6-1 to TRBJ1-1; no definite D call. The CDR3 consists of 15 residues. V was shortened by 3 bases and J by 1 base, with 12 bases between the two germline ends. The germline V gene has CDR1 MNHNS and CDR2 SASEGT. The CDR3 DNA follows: TGTGCCAGCAGTGAGAATCTCGGGGAGAACACTGAAGCTTTCTTT. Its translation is CASSENLGENTEAFF.

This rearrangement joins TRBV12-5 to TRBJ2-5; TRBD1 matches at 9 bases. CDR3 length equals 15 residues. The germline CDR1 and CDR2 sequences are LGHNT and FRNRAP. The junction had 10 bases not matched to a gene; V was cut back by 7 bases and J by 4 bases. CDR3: CASAEPGQGVETQYF. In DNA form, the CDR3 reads TGTGCTAGTGCCGAACCGGGACAGGGTGTAGAGACCCAGTACTTC.

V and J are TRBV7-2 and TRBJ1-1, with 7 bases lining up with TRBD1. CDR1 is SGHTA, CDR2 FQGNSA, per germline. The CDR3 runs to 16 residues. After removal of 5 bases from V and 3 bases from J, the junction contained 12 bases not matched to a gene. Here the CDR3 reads CASSSILGQIYTEAFF. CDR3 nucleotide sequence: TGTGCCAGCAGCAGCATATTGGGACAGATTTACACTGAAGCTTTCTTT.

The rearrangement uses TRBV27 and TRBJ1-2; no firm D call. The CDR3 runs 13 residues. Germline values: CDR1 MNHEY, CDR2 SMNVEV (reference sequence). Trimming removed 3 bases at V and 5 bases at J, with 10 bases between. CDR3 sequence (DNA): TGTGCCAGCAGTTTGACACTAGGATATGGCTACACCTTC. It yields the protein CASSLTLGYGYTF.

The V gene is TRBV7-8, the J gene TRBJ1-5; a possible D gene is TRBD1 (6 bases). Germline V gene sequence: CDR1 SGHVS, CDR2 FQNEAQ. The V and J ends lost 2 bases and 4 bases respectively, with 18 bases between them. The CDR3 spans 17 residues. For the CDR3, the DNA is TGTGCCAGCAGCTTACAGGTGGTAGGGGGACCGAATCAGCCCCAGCATTTT. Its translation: CASSLQVVGGPNQPQHF.

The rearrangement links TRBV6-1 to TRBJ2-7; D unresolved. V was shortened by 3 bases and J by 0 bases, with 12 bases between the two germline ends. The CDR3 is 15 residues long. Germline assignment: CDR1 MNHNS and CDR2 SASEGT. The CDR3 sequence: CASSERHLLSYEQYF. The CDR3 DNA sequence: TGTGCCAGCAGTGAGAGACATCTTCTCTCCTACGAGCAGTACTTC.

The CDR3 coding sequence is TGTGCCAGCAGTCCGAGACAGGGTTTCACAGATACGCAGTATTTT. Its translation is CASSPRQGFTDTQYF. The rearrangement links TRBV27 to TRBJ2-3; 7 nucleotides line up with TRBD1. The CDR3 is 15 residues long. V lost 5 bases, J lost 2 bases, and 7 bases stayed unmatched. Looked up from germline, CDR1 is MNHEY and CDR2 is SMNVEV (reference sequence).

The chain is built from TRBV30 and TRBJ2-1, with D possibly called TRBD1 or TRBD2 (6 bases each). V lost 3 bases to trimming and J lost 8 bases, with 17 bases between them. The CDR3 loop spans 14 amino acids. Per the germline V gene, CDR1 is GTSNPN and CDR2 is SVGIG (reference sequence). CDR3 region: CAWRSHGGPDEQFF. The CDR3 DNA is TGTGCCTGGAGGTCCCATGGGGGGCCGGATGAGCAGTTCTTC.

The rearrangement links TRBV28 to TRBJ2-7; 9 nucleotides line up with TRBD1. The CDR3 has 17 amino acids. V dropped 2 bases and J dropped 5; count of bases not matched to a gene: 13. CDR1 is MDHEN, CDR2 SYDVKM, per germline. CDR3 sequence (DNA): TGTGCCAGCAGTTTACCCATCTCCGGGACAGGGTCTGACGAGCAGTACTTC. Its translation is CASSLPISGTGSDEQYF.

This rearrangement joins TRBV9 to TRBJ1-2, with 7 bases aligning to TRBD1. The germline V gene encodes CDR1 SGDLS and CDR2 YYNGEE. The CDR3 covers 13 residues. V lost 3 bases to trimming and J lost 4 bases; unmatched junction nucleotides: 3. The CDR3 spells CASSDRQGYGYTF. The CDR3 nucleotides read TGTGCCAGCAGCGATAGACAGGGCTATGGCTACACCTTC.

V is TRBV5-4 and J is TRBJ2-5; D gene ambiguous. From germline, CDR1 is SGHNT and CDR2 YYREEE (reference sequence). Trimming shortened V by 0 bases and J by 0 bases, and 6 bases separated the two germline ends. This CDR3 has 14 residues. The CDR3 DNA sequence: TGTGCCAGCAGCTTGGTTGCGAACCAAGAGACCCAGTACTTC. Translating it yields CASSLVANQETQYF.

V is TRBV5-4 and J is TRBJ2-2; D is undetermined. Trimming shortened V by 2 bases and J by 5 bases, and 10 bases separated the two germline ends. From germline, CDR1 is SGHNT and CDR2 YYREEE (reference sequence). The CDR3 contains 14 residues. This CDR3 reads CASSFWGHTGELFF. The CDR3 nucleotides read TGTGCCAGCAGCTTCTGGGGTCATACCGGGGAGCTGTTTTTT.

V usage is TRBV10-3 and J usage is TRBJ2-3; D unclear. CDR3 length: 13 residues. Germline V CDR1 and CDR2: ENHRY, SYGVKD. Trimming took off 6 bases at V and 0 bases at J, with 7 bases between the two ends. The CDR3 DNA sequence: TGTGCCATCAGGGGAACTAGCACAGATACGCAGTATTTT. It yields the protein CAIRGTSTDTQYF.

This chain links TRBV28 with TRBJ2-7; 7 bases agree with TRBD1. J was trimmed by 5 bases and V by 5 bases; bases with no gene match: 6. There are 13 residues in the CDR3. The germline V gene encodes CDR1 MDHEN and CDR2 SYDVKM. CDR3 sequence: CASSLRQGHEQYF. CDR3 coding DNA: TGTGCCAGCAGTCTTAGACAGGGCCACGAGCAGTACTTC.

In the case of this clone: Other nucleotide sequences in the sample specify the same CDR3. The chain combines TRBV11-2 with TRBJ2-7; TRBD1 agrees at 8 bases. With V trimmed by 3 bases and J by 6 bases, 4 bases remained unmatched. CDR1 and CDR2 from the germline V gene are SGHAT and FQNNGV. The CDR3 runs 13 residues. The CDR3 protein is CASSFGTGFEQYF. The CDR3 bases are TGTGCCAGCAGCTTCGGGACAGGTTTCGAGCAGTACTTC.

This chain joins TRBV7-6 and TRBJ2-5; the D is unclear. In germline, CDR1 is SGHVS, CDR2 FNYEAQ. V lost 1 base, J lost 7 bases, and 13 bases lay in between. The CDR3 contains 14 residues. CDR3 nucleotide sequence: TGTGCCAGCAGCTTAGGCCAAGTCGACGGGACCCAGTACTTC. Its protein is CASSLGQVDGTQYF.

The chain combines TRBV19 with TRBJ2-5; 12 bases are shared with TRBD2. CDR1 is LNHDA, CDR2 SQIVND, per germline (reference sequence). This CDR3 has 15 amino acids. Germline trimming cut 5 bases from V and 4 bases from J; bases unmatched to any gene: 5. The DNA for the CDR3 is TGTGCCAGTAGTCCGACTAGCGGGAGTCTAGAGACCCAGTACTTC. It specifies CASSPTSGSLETQYF.